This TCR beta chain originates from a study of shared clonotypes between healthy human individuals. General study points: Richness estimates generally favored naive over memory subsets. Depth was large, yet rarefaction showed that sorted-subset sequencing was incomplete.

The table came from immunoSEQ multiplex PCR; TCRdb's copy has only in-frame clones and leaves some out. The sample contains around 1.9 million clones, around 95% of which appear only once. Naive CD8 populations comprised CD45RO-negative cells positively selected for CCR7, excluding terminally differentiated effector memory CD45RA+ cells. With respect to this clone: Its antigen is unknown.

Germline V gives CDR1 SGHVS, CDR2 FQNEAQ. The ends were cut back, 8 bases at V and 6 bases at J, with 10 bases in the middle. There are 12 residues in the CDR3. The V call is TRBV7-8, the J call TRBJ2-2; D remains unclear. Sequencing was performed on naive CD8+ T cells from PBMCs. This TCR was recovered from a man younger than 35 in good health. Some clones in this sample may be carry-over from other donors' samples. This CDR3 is CASDARAGELFF. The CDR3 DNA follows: TGTGCCAGCGATGCAAGGGCCGGGGAGCTGTTTTTT.